Following are 25 T cell receptor beta chains from one sample sequenced in a study of glioma-infiltrating T cells. TCR alpha and beta CDR3 regions were amplified from RNA using iRepertoire nested multiplex PCR. TCRdb redid the calling of the multiplex PCR reads with MiXCR, one entry per CDR3 protein. The table includes roughly 190,000 distinct CDR3 sequences, roughly 32% detected once. The specimen was glioma tissue, nonneoplastic brain tissue, or PBMCs (not recorded which). These receptors were collected from a human donor with low-grade glioma or glioblastoma, undergoing nonglioma brain surgery, or in good health (not recorded which).

This clonotype appeared many times. The chain links TRBV12-3 or TRBV12-4 to TRBJ1-5; D call uncertain. Trimming took 5 bases from V and 4 from J, leaving 9 bases between them. The CDR3 has 13 amino acids. The CDR3 sequence: CASSRGQNQPQHF. The CDR3 DNA is TGTGCCAGCAGTCGAGGCCAGAATCAGCCCCAGCATTTT.

In this sample, this clonotype turned up once. This clone may be a read error of a much larger clone one base away. The chain employs TRBV5-1 and TRBJ1-3; D is unclear. Germline-derived CDR1 and CDR2 are SGHRS and YFSETQ. The CDR3 runs 16 residues. CDR3 bases: TGCGCCAGAAGCTTGGATGTTCAAGTCTCTGGAAACACCATATATTTT. Translating it yields CARSLDVQVSGNTIYF. Full variable domain (missing parts from reference TRBV5-1 and TRBJ1-3): KAGVTQTPRYLIKTRGQQVTLSCSPISGHRSVSWYQQTPGQGLQFLFEYFSETQRNKGNFPGRFSGRQFSNSRSEMNVSTLELGDSALYLCARSLDVQVSGNTIYFGEGSWLTVV.

This clonotype has ten or more counts. In DNA, the CDR3 is TGTGCCAGCAGCCCCCAGAGCATGCGAGCTTTCTTT. Its translation is CASSPQSMRAFF. The chain is built from TRBV7-2 and TRBJ1-1; D not certain. CDR1 and CDR2 from the germline V gene are SGHTA and FQGNSA. The CDR3 contains 12 residues. V was cut by 5 bases and J by 10 bases, with 14 bases left in between.

Points on this clonotype: A much larger clone sits a single nucleotide away, making a read error possible. The chain combines TRBV18 with TRBJ1-3; D ambiguous. This CDR3 region has 14 residues. CDR1 is KGHSH, CDR2 LQKENI, per germline. The CDR3 region has the DNA TGTGTCAGCTCACCCCAGGAATCTGGAAACACCATATATTTT. It codes for CVSSPQESGNTIYF.

In its sample, this clonotype was seen many times. The gene calls are TRBV6-5 and TRBJ1-1; D gene uncertain. Germline CDR1 MNHEY, CDR2 SVGAGI. The V end lost 2 bases, the J end lost 5 bases, and 15 bases lay between the germline ends. CDR3 length equals 15 residues. DNA of the CDR3: TGTGCCAGCAGTTACAGGGAATTGATGTTTACTGAAGCTTTCTTT. It translates to CASSYRELMFTEAFF.

As for this clonotype: An end of the junction does not agree with germline; a read error may underlie this. The J gene is TRBJ2-7, the V gene TRBV7-6, with 7 bases identical to TRBD1. CDR1 SGHVS and CDR2 FNYEAQ come from the germline V gene. This CDR3 is built from 13 residues. DNA of the CDR3: TGTGCCAGCAGCTTAGGACAGGGCTACGAGCGGTACTTC. Translation gives CASSLGQGYERYF.

As concerns this clonotype: One base away lies a much larger clone, so this may be a sequencing read error. The genes are TRBV25-1 and TRBJ2-7; weak D call: TRBD1 (6 bases). Germline CDR1 is MGHDK and CDR2 is SYGVNS. The CDR3 consists of 15 residues. The CDR3 region is CASSEYTGSTYKQYF. The CDR3 DNA is TGTGCCAGCAGTGAATATACAGGGAGCACCTACAAGCAGTACTTC.

This clonotype occurred a few times. The rearrangement uses TRBV11-2 and TRBJ1-1; TRBD1 matches at 10 bases. Germline V gene lookup returns CDR1 SGHAT and CDR2 FQNNGV. The CDR3 totals 19 residues. The ends lost 0 bases at V and 1 base at J; junction bases unmatched: 11. The DNA of the CDR3 is TGTGCCAGCAGCTTAGATGGGGTAGACAGGGGGCATCCGAACACTGAAGCTTTCTTT. This gives the protein CASSLDGVDRGHPNTEAFF.

The chain joins TRBV18 to TRBJ2-7; the match to TRBD2 covers 7 bases. J lost 7 bases, V lost 4 bases, and 10 bases had no gene match. From germline, CDR1 is KGHSH and CDR2 LQKENI. The length of the CDR3 is 14 residues. CDR3 region: CASSRLYWGGEQYF. CDR3 DNA sequence: TGTGCCAGCTCACGCTTGTACTGGGGGGGGGAGCAGTACTTC.

This clonotype was counted once. A much bigger clone sits one base away, suggesting this may be a read error. The chain links TRBV19 to TRBJ2-1; D is unclear. CDR3 length: 11 amino acids. The V end was cut by 6 bases, the J end by 10 bases, with 10 bases between. CDR1 is LNHDA, CDR2 SQIVND, per germline (reference sequence). The CDR3 region is CASRWVLEQFF. The CDR3 region has the DNA TGTGCCAGTAGATGGGTTCTGGAGCAGTTCTTC.

This clonotype came up many times. The CDR3 bases are TGTGCCAGCAGTTTGGGGAGGGGGGCGATCACTGAAGCTTTCTTT. It translates to CASSLGRGAITEAFF. V is TRBV12-3 or TRBV12-4 and J is TRBJ1-1, with D possibly TRBD1 on 6 matching bases. V was trimmed by 3 bases and J by 4 bases, leaving 15 bases between them. CDR3 length equals 15 residues.

This clonotype was seen at least ten times. The gene calls are TRBV6-2 or TRBV6-3 and TRBJ2-5; 8 bases agree with TRBD1. The germline gives CDR1 MNHEY, CDR2 SVGEGT. With V trimmed by 7 bases and J by 0 bases, 4 bases remained unmatched. CDR3 length equals 14 residues. CDR3 in DNA: TGTGCCAGCAAGTCGACAGGGGACCAAGAGACCCAGTACTTC. This encodes CASKSTGDQETQYF.

The chain is built from TRBV29-1 and TRBJ2-5; 8 nucleotides agree with TRBD1. The CDR3 sequence is 14 residues long. Germline V CDR1 and CDR2: SQVTM, ANQGSEA. Trimming took 6 bases from V and 5 from J; bases not matched to a gene: 11. In nucleotides, the CDR3 is TGCAGCGTCCTAGGGACAGGACTTTCGGAGACCCAGTACTTC. Its protein product is CSVLGTGLSETQYF. Together with reference TRBV29-1 and TRBJ2-5, the CDR3 gives the full variable domain: SAVISQKPSRDICQRGTSLTIQCQVDSQVTMMFWYRQQPGQSLTLIATANQGSEATYESGFVIDKFPISRPNLTFSTLTVSNMSPEDSSIYLCSVLGTGLSETQYFGPGTRLLVL.

The chain employs TRBV6-2 or TRBV6-3 and TRBJ1-5; D possibly corresponds to TRBD1 (6 bases). Germline V gene sequence: CDR1 MNHEY, CDR2 SVGEGT. This CDR3 is built from 15 residues. The V end was cut by 6 bases, the J end by 7 bases, with 19 bases between. CDR3 sequence: CASSSQDSLSQPQHF. CDR3 DNA: TGTGCCAGCAGCTCCCAGGACAGCCTTTCCCAGCCCCAGCATTTT.

At least ten counts were recorded for this clonotype. The chain has TRBV12-3 or TRBV12-4 and TRBJ1-1; D possibly corresponds to TRBD1 (5 bases). The CDR3 contains 15 residues. V was pared by 8 bases and J by 0 bases, with 16 bases between. The CDR3 loop is CASCPRENLNTEAFF. Written as DNA, the CDR3 is TGTGCCAGCTGTCCCAGGGAGAACCTGAACACTGAAGCTTTCTTT.

This clonotype has a handful of counts. The V gene is TRBV6-6, the J gene TRBJ1-5; D is undetermined. V lost 4 bases and J lost 7, with 11 bases in between. The germline CDR1 and CDR2 sequences are MNHNY and SVGAGI (reference sequence). CDR3 length: 13 amino acids. The CDR3 protein is CASSSLINQPQHF. DNA for the CDR3: TGTGCCAGCAGTTCACTCATTAACCAGCCCCAGCATTTT.

Worth noting for this clonotype: This could be a read error, since a much larger clone is one nucleotide away. This rearrangement joins TRBV7-9 to TRBJ1-6; TRBD1 is a possible D gene (6 bases). The CDR3 consists of 16 residues. Per the germline V gene, CDR1 is SEHNR and CDR2 is FQNEAQ (reference sequence). CDR3 sequence reads: CASSLTRQAYNSPPHF. CDR3 DNA sequence: TGTGCCAGCAGCTTGACCCGACAGGCATATAATTCACCCCCCCACTTT. Looking up the rest from reference TRBV7-9 and TRBJ1-6 gives the full variable domain: DTGVSQNPRHKITKRGQNVTFRCDPISEHNRLYWYRQTLGQGPEFLTYFQNEAQLEKSRLLSDRFSAERPKGSFSTLEIQRTEQGDSAMYLCASSLTRQAYNSPPHFGNGTRLTVT.

A few counts support this clonotype. This chain uses TRBV20-1 with TRBJ2-6, with TRBD2 matching 12 bases. Unmatched junction bases numbered 12, after V lost 0 bases and J lost 0 bases. Germline assignment: CDR1 DFQATT and CDR2 SNEGSKA (reference sequence). This CDR3 contains 21 residues. The CDR3 protein is CSARDGSLLAGGYSGANVLTF. The DNA for the CDR3 is TGCAGTGCTAGAGATGGGTCCCTACTAGCGGGAGGCTACTCTGGGGCCAACGTCCTGACTTTC.

This clonotype was found many times. V is TRBV3-1 and J is TRBJ2-7; 10 nucleotides agree with TRBD2. CDR1 LGHDT and CDR2 YNNKEL come from the germline V gene (reference sequence). The CDR3 spans 14 residues. Losses at the gene ends were 1 base for V and 10 bases for J; bases not matched to a gene: 7. CDR3 nucleotides: TGTGCCAGCAGCCAAGTTGAGACTAGCGGGCGCCAGTACTTC. This gives the protein CASSQVETSGRQYF.

As for this clonotype: Possible read error: a much larger clone is one base away. The J gene is TRBJ2-7, the V gene TRBV7-9; unclear D gene. CDR1 is SEHNR, CDR2 FQNEAQ, per germline (reference sequence). This CDR3 has 14 amino acids. Trimming pared 5 bases from V and 0 bases from J, leaving 11 bases between. The CDR3 nucleotides read TGTGCCAGCAGCCCCCAACAGAGCTCCTACGAGCAGTACTTC. Its protein is CASSPQQSSYEQYF.

A few counts support this clonotype. This may be a read error, as it is one base from a much larger clone. The chain uses TRBV20-1 and TRBJ2-7, with D possibly TRBD1 on 6 matching bases. CDR3 size: 15 residues. Germline assignment: CDR1 DFQATT and CDR2 SNEGSKA (reference sequence). CDR3 protein: CSARSRDTLSYERYF. In nucleotides, the CDR3 is TGCAGTGCTAGGTCCCGGGACACTCTCTCCTACGAGCGGTACTTC.

This chain uses TRBV19 with TRBJ2-3; 11 bases line up with TRBD2. Germline-derived CDR1 and CDR2 are LNHDA and SQIVND (reference sequence). The CDR3 spans 15 residues. After removal of 4 bases from V and 4 bases from J, the junction contained 4 bases not matched to a gene. CDR3 amino acids: CASSSTSGSPDTQYF. In DNA, the CDR3 is TGTGCCAGTAGTAGCACTAGCGGGAGCCCAGATACGCAGTATTTT.

This clonotype turned up a few times. CDR3 region: CASSQGEVRGDTEAFF. Written as DNA, the CDR3 is TGCGCCAGCAGCCAAGGCGAAGTTAGGGGGGACACTGAAGCTTTCTTT. The chain employs TRBV4-1 and TRBJ1-1; tentatively, D is TRBD1 (6 bases). Germline V lookup: CDR1 MGHRA, CDR2 YSYEKL. This CDR3 has 16 residues. Trimming removed 1 base from V and 3 bases from J, with 15 bases in between.

This clonotype was observed a few times. The CDR3 carries no conserved terminal phenylalanine or tryptophan, so it likely arises from a read error. The rearrangement joins TRBV7-9 to TRBJ1-4; 9 bases fit TRBD1. V lost 5 bases to trimming and J lost 8 bases; unmatched junction nucleotides: 12. The CDR3 totals 16 residues. CDR1 is SEHNR and CDR2 is FQNEAQ in the germline V gene (reference sequence). DNA of the CDR3: TGTGCCAGCAGCGGTCCCGGGACAGGGATAGGCGAAAAACTGTTTCTT. The encoded protein is CASSGPGTGIGEKLFL.

This clonotype was detected only a few times. This chain connects TRBV5-5 to TRBJ1-4; the D gene is possibly TRBD1 (5 bases). The CDR3 spans 15 residues. Germline V gene data show CDR1 as SGHKS and CDR2 as YYEKEE (reference sequence). Between the trimmed V and J ends, which lost 4 bases and 7 bases, there was a span of 17 bases. The CDR3 loop is CASSLYTGTVEKLFF. The DNA for the CDR3 is TGTGCCAGCAGCCTGTACACAGGAACGGTTGAAAAACTGTTTTTT.